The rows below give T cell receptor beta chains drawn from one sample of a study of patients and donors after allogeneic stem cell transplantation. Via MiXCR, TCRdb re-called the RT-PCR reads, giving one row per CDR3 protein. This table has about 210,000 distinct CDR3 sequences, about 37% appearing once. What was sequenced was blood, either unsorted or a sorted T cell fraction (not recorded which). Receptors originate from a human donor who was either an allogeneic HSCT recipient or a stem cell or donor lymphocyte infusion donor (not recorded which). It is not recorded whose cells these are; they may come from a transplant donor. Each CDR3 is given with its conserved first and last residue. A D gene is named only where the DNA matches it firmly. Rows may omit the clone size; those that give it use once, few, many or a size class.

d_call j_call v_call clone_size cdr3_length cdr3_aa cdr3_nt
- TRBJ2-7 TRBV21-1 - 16 CASSKVGTGDSYEQYF TGTGCCAGCAGCAAAGTGGGGACAGGGGACTCCTACGAGCAGTACTTC
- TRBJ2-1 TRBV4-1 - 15 CASSQGAGNYNEQFF TGCGCCAGCAGCCAAGGGGCAGGGAACTACAATGAGCAGTTCTTC
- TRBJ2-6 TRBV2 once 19 CASSGPRQAAPSGANVLTF TGTGCCAGCAGTGGCCCCAGACAGGCCGCTCCCTCTGGGGCCAACGTCCTGACTTTC
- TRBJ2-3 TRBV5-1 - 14 CASSYLQDTDTQYF TGCGCCAGCAGCTACCTCCAAGACACAGATACGCAGTATTTT
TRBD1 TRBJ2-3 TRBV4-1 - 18 CASSQGYRGITSTDTQYF TGCGCCAGCAGCCAAGGCTACAGGGGGATAACTAGCACAGATACGCAGTATTTT
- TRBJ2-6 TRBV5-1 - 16 CASRLDSLSGANVLTF TGCGCCAGCCGTTTGGACAGCCTCTCTGGGGCCAACGTCCTGACTTTC
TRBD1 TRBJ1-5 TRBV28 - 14 CASREDRVGQPQHF TGTGCCAGCCGGGAGGACAGGGTAGGTCAGCCCCAGCATTTT
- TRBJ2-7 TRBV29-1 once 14 CSVAGGRTTYEQYF TGCAGCGTCGCCGGGGGGCGGACCACCTACGAGCAGTACTTC
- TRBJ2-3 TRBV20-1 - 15 CSAPAERGRTDTQYF TGCAGTGCCCCCGCAGAACGGGGGCGCACAGATACGCAGTATTTT
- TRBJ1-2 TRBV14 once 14 CASSQVGRAYGYTF TGTGCCAGCAGCCAAGTCGGCAGAGCCTATGGCTACACCTTC
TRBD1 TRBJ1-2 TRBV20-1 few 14 CSARPGQGANGYTF TGCAGTGCTAGACCCGGACAGGGGGCGAATGGCTACACCTTC
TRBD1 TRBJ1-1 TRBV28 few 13 CASSFGDREVAFF TGTGCCAGCAGTTTCGGGGACAGAGAAGTCGCTTTCTTT
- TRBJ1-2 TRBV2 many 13 CASSESQVYGYTF TGTGCCAGCAGTGAGAGTCAGGTTTATGGCTACACCTTC
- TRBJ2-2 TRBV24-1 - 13 CATSDWGTGELFF TGTGCCACCAGTGATTGGGGCACCGGGGAGCTGTTTTTT
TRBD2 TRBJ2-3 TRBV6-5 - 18 CASSYISGTRSPTDTQYF TGTGCCAGCAGTTACATCAGCGGGACCCGTTCCCCCACAGATACGCAGTATTTT
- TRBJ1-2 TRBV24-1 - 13 CATSDPLGAGYTF TGTGCCACCAGTGACCCGCTGGGTGCTGGCTACACCTTC
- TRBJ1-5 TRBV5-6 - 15 CASSLMQGADQPQHF TGTGCCAGCAGCTTGATGCAGGGAGCGGATCAGCCCCAGCATTTT
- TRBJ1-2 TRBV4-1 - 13 CASSRPGSYGYTF TGCGCCAGCAGCCGCCCCGGGAGCTATGGCTACACCTTC
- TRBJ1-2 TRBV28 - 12 CASRTNRAGYTF TGTGCCAGCAGAACTAACAGGGCTGGCTACACCTTC
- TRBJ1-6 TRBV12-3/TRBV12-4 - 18 CASSLAGRGFRDNSPLHF TGTGCCAGCAGTTTAGCCGGTAGGGGGTTTCGAGATAATTCACCCCTCCACTTT
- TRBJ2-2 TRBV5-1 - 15 CASSLEAGDTGELFF TGCGCCAGCAGCTTGGAGGCAGGGGACACCGGGGAGCTGTTTTTT
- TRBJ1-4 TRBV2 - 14 CASRFPPSNEKLFF TGTGCCTCCCGCTTCCCTCCAAGTAATGAAAAACTGTTTTTT
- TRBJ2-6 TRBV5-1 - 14 CASSLTAGANVLTF TGCGCCAGCAGCTTGACAGCTGGGGCCAACGTCCTGACTTTC
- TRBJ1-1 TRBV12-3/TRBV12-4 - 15 CASSLAEQANTEAFF TGTGCCAGCAGTTTAGCGGAGCAGGCGAACACTGAAGCTTTCTTT
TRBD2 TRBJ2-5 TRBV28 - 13 CATSGLETQTQYF TGTGCCACCTCCGGACTAGAAACTCAGACCCAGTACTTC
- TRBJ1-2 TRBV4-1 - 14 CASSQENSAYGYTF TGCGCCAGCAGCCAAGAAAACAGCGCGTATGGCTACACCTTC
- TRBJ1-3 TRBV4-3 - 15 CASSQNRDSGNTIYF TGCGCCAGCAGCCAGAACAGGGATTCTGGAAACACCATATATTTT
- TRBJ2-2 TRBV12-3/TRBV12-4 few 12 CASSLINGELFF TGTGCCAGCAGTCTTATTAACGGGGAGCTGTTTTTT
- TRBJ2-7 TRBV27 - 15 CASSLSLTALGEQYF TGTGCCAGCAGTTTGTCCCTTACCGCACTAGGCGAGCAGTACTTC
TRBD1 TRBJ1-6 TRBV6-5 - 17 CASSYLDRGSYNSPLHF TGTGCCAGCAGTTACCTCGACAGGGGGTCCTATAATTCACCCCTCCACTTT
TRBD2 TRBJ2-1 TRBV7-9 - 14 CALRRGSSYNEQFF TGTGCCCTACGGCGGGGGAGCTCCTACAATGAGCAGTTCTTC
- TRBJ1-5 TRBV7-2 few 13 CASRSSESQPQHF TGTGCCAGCAGATCTTCGGAGAGTCAGCCCCAGCATTTT
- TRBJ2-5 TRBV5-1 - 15 CASSPQTGEGETQYF TGCGCCAGCAGCCCTCAGACAGGGGAGGGAGAGACCCAGTACTTC
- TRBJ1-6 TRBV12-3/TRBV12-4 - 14 CASRKTGYNSPLHF TGTGCCAGCAGGAAGACGGGCTATAATTCACCCCTCCACTTT
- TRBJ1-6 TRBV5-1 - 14 CASSLDGGRSPLHF TGCGCCAGCAGCTTGGATGGGGGACGTTCACCCCTCCACTTT
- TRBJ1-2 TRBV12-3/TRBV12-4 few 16 CASSATGQQDNYGYTF TGTGCCAGCAGTGCCACAGGTCAACAGGATAACTATGGCTACACCTTC
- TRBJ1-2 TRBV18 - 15 CASSPLSLDRYGYTF TGTGCCAGCTCACCCCTCAGTCTGGACAGATATGGCTACACCTTC
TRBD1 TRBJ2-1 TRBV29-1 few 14 CSVHRTGGDNEQFF TGCAGCGTGCACCGGACAGGTGGAGACAATGAGCAGTTCTTC
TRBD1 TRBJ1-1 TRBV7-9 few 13 CASSSGGLGEAFF TGTGCCAGCAGCTCAGGGGGATTGGGTGAAGCTTTCTTT
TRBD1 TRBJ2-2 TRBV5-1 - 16 CASSLPGQGRPGELFF TGCGCCAGCAGCTTGCCGGGACAGGGTCGTCCCGGGGAGCTGTTTTTT
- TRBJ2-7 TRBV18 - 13 CASSPQGFYEQYF TGTGCCAGCTCACCTCAAGGCTTCTACGAGCAGTACTTC
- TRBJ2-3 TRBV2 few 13 CASSEANTDTQYF TGTGCCAGCAGTGAGGCCAACACAGATACGCAGTATTTT
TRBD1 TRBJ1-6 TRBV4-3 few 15 CASSQDRGKASPLHF TGCGCCAGCAGCCAGGACAGGGGAAAAGCTTCACCCCTCCACTTT
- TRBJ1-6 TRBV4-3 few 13 CASSQAHNSPLHF TGCGCCAGCAGCCAAGCCCACAATTCACCCCTCCACTTT